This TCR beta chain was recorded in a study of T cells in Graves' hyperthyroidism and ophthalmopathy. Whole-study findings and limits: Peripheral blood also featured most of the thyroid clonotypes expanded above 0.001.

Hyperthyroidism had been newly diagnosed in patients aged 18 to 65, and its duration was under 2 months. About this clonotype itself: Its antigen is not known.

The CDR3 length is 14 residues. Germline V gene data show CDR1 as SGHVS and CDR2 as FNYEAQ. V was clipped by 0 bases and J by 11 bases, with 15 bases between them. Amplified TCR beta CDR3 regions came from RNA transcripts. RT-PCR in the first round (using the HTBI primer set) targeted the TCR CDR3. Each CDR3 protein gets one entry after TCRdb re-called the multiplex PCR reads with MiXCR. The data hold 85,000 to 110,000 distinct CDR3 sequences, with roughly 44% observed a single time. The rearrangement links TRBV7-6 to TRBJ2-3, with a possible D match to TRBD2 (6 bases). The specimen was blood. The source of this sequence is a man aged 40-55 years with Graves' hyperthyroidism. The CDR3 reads CASSLAGGNNEQYF. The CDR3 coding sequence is TGTGCCAGCAGCTTAGCGGGAGGTAACAATGAGCAGTATTTT.